The entry that follows covers one T cell receptor (beta chain) sequence. Its antigen is not identified. This sample stems from a study of T and B cells in COVID-19 patients. Study-wide results and limits: The recovered cohort had fewer than 3,000 exclusive TCR clusters, including a few dozen low generation probability clusters.

BIOMED2 TRB-A/B primer pools were used in multiplex TRB PCR. Each CDR3 protein is one row after TCRdb ran MiXCR on the multiplex PCR reads. Of 3,300 or so distinct CDR3 sequences listed, roughly 21% are singletons. Each TRB amplification used roughly 220-550 ng of genomic DNA from blood. The CDR3 runs 15 residues. Trimming removed 6 bases from V and 7 bases from J, with 16 bases in between. The germline V gene encodes CDR1 KGHSH and CDR2 LQKENI. J is TRBJ1-6 and V is TRBV18, with D unclear. The specimen was blood. This sequence originates from a human donor with active COVID-19. CDR3 in DNA: TGTGCCAGCTCCGCCGGGAGGGCCCCCAATTCACCCCTCCACTTT. It encodes CASSAGRAPNSPLHF. Full variable domain (missing parts from reference TRBV18 and TRBJ1-6): NAGVMQNPRHLVRRRGQEARLRCSPMKGHSHVYWYRQLPEEGLKFMVYLQKENIIDESGMPKERFSAEFPKEGPSILRIQQVVRGDSAAYFCASSAGRAPNSPLHFGNGTRLTVT.